This TCR beta chain was documented in a study of blood T cells in healthy people across ages. Each donor had around 11 milliliters of peripheral blood drawn. Alongside a J-beta primer mix, a sample-barcoded 5' primer served in a second PCR lasting roughly 6 to 12 cycles. Tagging of each cDNA molecule was performed by a template-switch adaptor with 12 random nucleotides. TCRdb fed the 5' RACE reads into MiXCR, producing one record per CDR3 protein. The data hold about 780,000 distinct CDR3 sequences, with more than 35% observed a single time. This clonotype turned up a few times. What it recognizes is unknown. The CDR3 consists of 13 residues. Germline V gives CDR1 LNHNV, CDR2 YYDKDF (reference sequence). Whole-study results and caveats: Bulk PBMC profiling left naive and antigen-experienced comparisons inconclusive. No one knew whether donors had CMV, which possibly confounded expanded clonotype changes.

Source material: blood. The V call is TRBV15, the J call TRBJ2-4; D is perhaps TRBD1 (5 bases). Judging by the DNA end, TRBJ2-5 fits better; the J call may be wrong. The sequence was obtained from an older man in good health. The DNA for the CDR3 is TGTGCCACCTTGGGGCAAACCGGGGAGACCCAGTACTTC. Translated, it gives CATLGQTGETQYF.